This is a list of T cell receptor beta chains from one sample in a study of T cell clones after liver transplantation. Some clones are missing from TCRdb's copy, which holds only in-frame ones; the method was immunoSEQ multiplex PCR. The sample carries roughly 50,000 clones, approximately 84% recorded once. Sequenced material: CD4+ T cells from blood, taken before liver transplant. The receptors derive from a human donor who received a liver transplant. The CDR3 runs from the conserved cysteine through the conserved F or W. A D gene is named only where the DNA matches it firmly. Clone size appears in some rows only: once, few, many, or a class for an expanded clone.

J gene: TRBJ2-7
V gene: TRBV19
clone size: NA
D gene: TRBD1
CDR3 DNA: TGTGCCAGTAGTATGGGGGGACAGGTCCGCTCCTACGAGCAGTACTTC
CDR3 protein: CASSMGGQVRSYEQYF

J gene: TRBJ2-1
V gene: TRBV27
clone size: NA
D gene: TRBD1
CDR3 DNA: TGTGCCAGCAGTTTTTACAGGGGCCCCTACAATGAGCAGTTCTTC
CDR3 protein: CASSFYRGPYNEQFF

J gene: TRBJ2-5
V gene: TRBV7-9
clone size: NA
D gene: TRBD1
CDR3 DNA: TGTGCCAGCAGCTTTACAGGGGGCGAAGAGACCCAGTACTTC
CDR3 protein: CASSFTGGEETQYF

J gene: TRBJ2-7
V gene: TRBV7-2
clone size: NA
D gene: TRBD2
CDR3 DNA: TGTGCCAGCAGCTTAGCTAGCGGGAGGAGCTCCTACGAGCAGTACTTC
CDR3 protein: CASSLASGRSSYEQYF

J gene: TRBJ1-2
V gene: TRBV7-2
clone size: NA
D gene: NA
CDR3 DNA: TGTGCCAGCAGCTTTCCAGGATCCAAGGGTGGCTACACCTTC
CDR3 protein: CASSFPGSKGGYTF

J gene: TRBJ2-2
V gene: TRBV15
clone size: NA
D gene: TRBD1
CDR3 DNA: TGTGCCACCAGCAGATACGGACAGGGGGCTGGCGGGGAGCTGTTTTTT
CDR3 protein: CATSRYGQGAGGELFF

J gene: TRBJ2-2
V gene: TRBV2
clone size: NA
D gene: NA
CDR3 DNA: TGTGCCAGCAGTGTAAGGGGGGCCGGGGAGCTGTTTTTT
CDR3 protein: CASSVRGAGELFF

J gene: TRBJ1-1
V gene: TRBV5-8
clone size: NA
D gene: TRBD1
CDR3 DNA: TGTGCCAGCAGTTACGGACAGGAGCTCACTGAAGCTTTCTTT
CDR3 protein: CASSYGQELTEAFF

J gene: TRBJ1-4
V gene: TRBV4-3
clone size: NA
D gene: NA
CDR3 DNA: TGCGCCAGCAGCCAAGCTAATGAAAAACTGTTTTTT
CDR3 protein: CASSQANEKLFF

J gene: TRBJ2-1
V gene: TRBV4-2
clone size: NA
D gene: NA
CDR3 DNA: TGTGCCAGCAGTCCCTGGTCTGGGATCAATGAGCAGTTCTTC
CDR3 protein: CASSPWSGINEQFF

J gene: TRBJ1-4
V gene: TRBV7-8
clone size: NA
D gene: NA
CDR3 DNA: TGTGCCAGCAACAAAGACAGAAGTAATGAAAAACTGTTTTTT
CDR3 protein: CASNKDRSNEKLFF

J gene: TRBJ2-6
V gene: TRBV4-3
clone size: NA
D gene: NA
CDR3 DNA: TGCGCCAGCAGCCAAGTTCCCAGCGACGGGGCCAACGTCCTGACTTTC
CDR3 protein: CASSQVPSDGANVLTF

J gene: TRBJ1-1
V gene: TRBV5-5
clone size: NA
D gene: NA
CDR3 DNA: TGTGCCAGCAGCTTGTTTGGACAAGTTGAAGCTTTCTTT
CDR3 protein: CASSLFGQVEAFF

J gene: TRBJ2-2
V gene: TRBV5-1
clone size: NA
D gene: NA
CDR3 DNA: TGCGCCAGCAGCTTGGAACCGGGACTCAAAAACACCGGGGAGCTGTTTTTT
CDR3 protein: CASSLEPGLKNTGELFF

J gene: TRBJ1-5
V gene: TRBV28
clone size: NA
D gene: NA
CDR3 DNA: TGTGCCAGCAGTTTAGGGCAGGGTTTAGGTTCGACTTTCGATCAGCCCCAGCATTTT
CDR3 protein: CASSLGQGLGSTFDQPQHF

J gene: TRBJ2-3
V gene: TRBV21-1
clone size: NA
D gene: NA
CDR3 DNA: TGTGCCAGCGGCGCCGGGGACAGTCGACCAGATACGCAGTATTTT
CDR3 protein: CASGAGDSRPDTQYF

J gene: TRBJ1-1
V gene: TRBV6-5
clone size: NA
D gene: NA
CDR3 DNA: TGTGCCAGCAGTTCCGATGGACACCCCGGGAACACTGAAGCTTTCTTT
CDR3 protein: CASSSDGHPGNTEAFF

J gene: TRBJ1-3
V gene: TRBV4-2
clone size: NA
D gene: NA
CDR3 DNA: TGTGCCAGCAGCCAAGTCGGGTCATCCTCTGGAAACACCATATATTTT
CDR3 protein: CASSQVGSSSGNTIYF

J gene: TRBJ2-6
V gene: TRBV27
clone size: NA
D gene: TRBD2
CDR3 DNA: TGTGCCAGCAGTTTAACCTCCCGACTAGCGGGCCACTCTGGGGCCAACGTCCTGACTTTC
CDR3 protein: CASSLTSRLAGHSGANVLTF

J gene: TRBJ1-2
V gene: TRBV18
clone size: NA
D gene: NA
CDR3 DNA: TGTGCCAGCTCACCATCCGAGGGTAAGCCTAACTATGGCTACACCTTC
CDR3 protein: CASSPSEGKPNYGYTF

J gene: TRBJ2-5
V gene: TRBV5-8
clone size: NA
D gene: TRBD2
CDR3 DNA: TGTGCCAGCAGCTTGGTTGCGGGAGTTGAGACCCAGTACTTC
CDR3 protein: CASSLVAGVETQYF

J gene: TRBJ2-7
V gene: TRBV7-2
clone size: once
D gene: TRBD2
CDR3 DNA: TGTGCCAGCAGCCATGGGACTAGCGGGGGACTCATCACCTACGAGCAGTACTTC
CDR3 protein: CASSHGTSGGLITYEQYF

J gene: TRBJ1-3
V gene: TRBV2
clone size: once
D gene: NA
CDR3 DNA: TGTGCCAGCAGTTCACCGTGGAGCTCTGGAAACACCATATATTTT
CDR3 protein: CASSSPWSSGNTIYF

J gene: TRBJ2-6
V gene: TRBV5-4
clone size: once
D gene: NA
CDR3 DNA: TGTGCCAGCAGCTTGGATAGCAGGCGGGCCTTCTCTGGGGCCAACGTCCTGACTTTC
CDR3 protein: CASSLDSRRAFSGANVLTF

J gene: TRBJ1-5
V gene: TRBV19
clone size: NA
D gene: NA
CDR3 DNA: TGTGCCAGTAGTCCTGAAGTTGGCAGGAGGTTGGGTCAGCCCCAGCATTTT
CDR3 protein: CASSPEVGRRLGQPQHF

J gene: TRBJ1-3
V gene: TRBV14
clone size: medium-sized
D gene: NA
CDR3 DNA: TGTGCCAGCAGCCGACAGCTAGGAGACACCATATATTTT
CDR3 protein: CASSRQLGDTIYF

J gene: TRBJ2-2
V gene: TRBV4-2
clone size: NA
D gene: NA
CDR3 DNA: TGTGCCAGCAGCCTAAACCCGGGACGATCCGGGGAGCTGTTTTTT
CDR3 protein: CASSLNPGRSGELFF

J gene: TRBJ2-4
V gene: TRBV12-5
clone size: NA
D gene: NA
CDR3 DNA: TGTGCTAGTGGTTCTCCAGGACGGCTAGCCAAAAACATTCAGTACTTC
CDR3 protein: CASGSPGRLAKNIQYF

J gene: TRBJ2-7
V gene: TRBV21-1
clone size: NA
D gene: NA
CDR3 DNA: TGTGCCAGCAGCCTCCGGAGGGGACAGTGCTACGAGCAGTACTTC
CDR3 protein: CASSLRRGQCYEQYF

J gene: TRBJ1-5
V gene: TRBV28
clone size: NA
D gene: NA
CDR3 DNA: TGTGCCAGCAGTGGGTCAAATCAGCCCCAGCATTTT
CDR3 protein: CASSGSNQPQHF

J gene: TRBJ1-5
V gene: TRBV6-1
clone size: NA
D gene: NA
CDR3 DNA: TGTGCCAGCAGTGCTGTGGGGAGTTCCAATCAGCCCCAGCATTTT
CDR3 protein: CASSAVGSSNQPQHF

J gene: TRBJ2-3
V gene: TRBV5-1
clone size: NA
D gene: NA
CDR3 DNA: TGCGCCAGCAGCCGGCCTGACAGCCCCACAGATACGCAGTATTTT
CDR3 protein: CASSRPDSPTDTQYF

J gene: TRBJ2-5
V gene: TRBV21-1
clone size: once
D gene: NA
CDR3 DNA: TGTGCCAGCAGCAAAGTTTCGAGCGGGGGGGCTGAGACCCAGTACTTC
CDR3 protein: CASSKVSSGGAETQYF

J gene: TRBJ1-1
V gene: TRBV19
clone size: NA
D gene: NA
CDR3 DNA: TGTGCCAGTAGTCATAGGTCAGGCCCTAACACTGAAGCTTTCTTT
CDR3 protein: CASSHRSGPNTEAFF

J gene: TRBJ2-7
V gene: TRBV7-6
clone size: NA
D gene: TRBD1
CDR3 DNA: TGTGCCAGCAGCTTAGGAGGGACAGCTTTCGAGCAGTACTTC
CDR3 protein: CASSLGGTAFEQYF

J gene: TRBJ2-7
V gene: TRBV2
clone size: NA
D gene: NA
CDR3 DNA: TGTGCCAGCAGCGGCAGGGAGCAGTACTTC
CDR3 protein: CASSGREQYF

J gene: TRBJ1-2
V gene: TRBV5-1
clone size: NA
D gene: NA
CDR3 DNA: TGCGCCAGCAGCGAACCAACAAACTATGGCTACACCTTC
CDR3 protein: CASSEPTNYGYTF

J gene: TRBJ2-2
V gene: TRBV6-5
clone size: NA
D gene: NA
CDR3 DNA: TGTGCCAGCAGACCCCCGGAGGGGGAGCTGTTTTTT
CDR3 protein: CASRPPEGELFF

J gene: TRBJ1-1
V gene: TRBV14
clone size: NA
D gene: NA
CDR3 DNA: TGTGCCAGCAGCCATAACCGACGCGAGGCTTTCTTT
CDR3 protein: CASSHNRREAFF

J gene: TRBJ2-7
V gene: TRBV7-2
clone size: NA
D gene: NA
CDR3 DNA: TGTGCCAGCAGCTTAGCTGGAGTCACCTACGAGCAGTACTTC
CDR3 protein: CASSLAGVTYEQYF

J gene: TRBJ2-7
V gene: TRBV7-2
clone size: NA
D gene: TRBD1
CDR3 DNA: TGTGCCAGCAGCTCCCGACAGGGGACCCCGCAGTACTTC
CDR3 protein: CASSSRQGTPQYF